Given below is one T cell receptor beta chain in context. What it binds is unknown. Sequencing was performed with immunoSEQ multiplex PCR; in TCRdb, only in-frame clones are kept and a portion is missing. The sample holds around 99,000 clones, roughly nine tenths seen once. The CDR3 totals 14 residues. Per germline, CDR1 SGHNT and CDR2 YENEEA. V lost 5 bases, J lost 6 bases, and 3 bases stayed unmatched. These data belong to a study of T cell responses to AZD1222 COVID-19 vaccine. Findings and limits, study-wide: Unmutated variant regions are reportedly the target of nearly half of TCRs that are spike-specific.

The rearrangement links TRBV11-3 to TRBJ1-4; 10 bases are a match to TRBD1. The specimen was peripheral blood, collected on day 0 of AZD1222 vaccination. The clonotype was recovered from an adult in good health. As DNA, the CDR3 is TGTGCCAGCAGCCCTGGACAGGGGGATGAAAAACTGTTTTTT. It specifies CASSPGQGDEKLFF.